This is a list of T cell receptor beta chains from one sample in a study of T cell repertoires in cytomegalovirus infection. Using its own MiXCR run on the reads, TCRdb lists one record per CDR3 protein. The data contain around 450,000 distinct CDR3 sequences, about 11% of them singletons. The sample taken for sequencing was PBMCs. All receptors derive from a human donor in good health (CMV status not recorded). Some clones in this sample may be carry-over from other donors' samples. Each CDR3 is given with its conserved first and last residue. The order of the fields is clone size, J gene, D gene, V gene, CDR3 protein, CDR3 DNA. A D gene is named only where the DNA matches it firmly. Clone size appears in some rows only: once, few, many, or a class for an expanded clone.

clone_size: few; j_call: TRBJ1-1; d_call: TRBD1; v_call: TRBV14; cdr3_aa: CASSQDVTGVNTEAFF; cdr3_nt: TGTGCCAGCAGCCAAGATGTAACAGGGGTGAACACTGAAGCTTTCTTT
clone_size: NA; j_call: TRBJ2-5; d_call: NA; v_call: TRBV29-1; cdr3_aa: CSVRPTVQETQYF; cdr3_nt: TGCAGCGTTCGACCGACAGTACAAGAGACCCAGTACTTC
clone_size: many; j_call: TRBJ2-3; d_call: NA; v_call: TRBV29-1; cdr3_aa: CSVAEGGYTDTQYF; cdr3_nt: TGCAGCGTGGCCGAGGGCGGTTACACAGATACGCAGTATTTT
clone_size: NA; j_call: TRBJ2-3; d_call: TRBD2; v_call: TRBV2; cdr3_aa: CASSDGGATDTQYF; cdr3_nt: TGTGCCAGCAGTGACGGGGGGGCCACAGATACGCAGTATTTT
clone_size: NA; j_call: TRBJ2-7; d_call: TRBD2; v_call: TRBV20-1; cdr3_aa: CSAMTSGGTYEQYF; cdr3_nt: TGCAGTGCTATGACTAGCGGGGGCACCTACGAGCAGTACTTC
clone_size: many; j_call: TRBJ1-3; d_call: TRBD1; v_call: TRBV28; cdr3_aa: CASSPGGGSGNTIYF; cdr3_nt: TGTGCCAGCAGCCCGGGAGGGGGCTCAGGAAACACCATATATTTT
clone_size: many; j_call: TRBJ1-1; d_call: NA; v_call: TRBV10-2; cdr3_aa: CASTYGVNTEAFF; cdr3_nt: TGCGCCAGCACCTACGGGGTTAACACTGAAGCTTTCTTT
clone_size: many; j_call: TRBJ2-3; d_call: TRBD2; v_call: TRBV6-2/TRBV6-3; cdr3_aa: CASSSRLATDTQYF; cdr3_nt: TGTGCCAGCAGTTCTCGACTAGCGACAGATACGCAGTATTTT
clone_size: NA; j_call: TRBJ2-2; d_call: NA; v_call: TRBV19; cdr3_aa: CASSRSINTGELFF; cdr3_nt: TGTGCCAGTAGCCGGTCCATAAACACCGGGGAGCTGTTTTTT
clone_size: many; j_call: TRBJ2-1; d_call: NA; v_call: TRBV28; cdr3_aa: CASNLSPASYNEQFF; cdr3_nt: TGTGCCAGCAACCTATCTCCGGCCAGCTACAATGAGCAGTTCTTC
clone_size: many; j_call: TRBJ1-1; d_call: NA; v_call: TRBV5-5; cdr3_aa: CASSYLRTAMNTEAFF; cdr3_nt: TGTGCCAGCAGCTATTTGAGGACAGCCATGAACACTGAAGCTTTCTTT
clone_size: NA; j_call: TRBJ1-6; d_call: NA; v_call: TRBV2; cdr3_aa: CASNRDSPYSPLHF; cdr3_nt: TGTGCCAGTAACAGAGATTCTCCTTATTCACCCCTCCACTTT
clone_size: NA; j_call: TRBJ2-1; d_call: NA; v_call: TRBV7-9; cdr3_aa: CASSLSQSYNEQFF; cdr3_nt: TGTGCCAGCAGCTTATCGCAGTCCTACAATGAGCAGTTCTTC
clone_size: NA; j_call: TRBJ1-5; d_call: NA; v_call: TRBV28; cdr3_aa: CASSLLPVGPQPQHF; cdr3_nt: TGTGCCAGCAGTTTATTGCCCGTCGGGCCTCAGCCCCAGCATTTT
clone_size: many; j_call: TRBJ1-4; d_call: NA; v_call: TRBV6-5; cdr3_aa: CASSYRGYEKLFF; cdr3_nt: TGTGCCAGCAGTTACCGGGGTTATGAAAAACTGTTTTTT
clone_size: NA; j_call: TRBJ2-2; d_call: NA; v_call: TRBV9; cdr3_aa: CASSFDPAGNTGELFF; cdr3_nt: TGTGCCAGCAGCTTTGACCCCGCCGGGAACACCGGGGAGCTGTTTTTT
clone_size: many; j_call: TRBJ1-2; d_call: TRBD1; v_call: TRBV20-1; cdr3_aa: CSARDRSRDGYTF; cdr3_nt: TGCAGTGCGAGGGACAGGTCGAGAGATGGCTACACCTTC
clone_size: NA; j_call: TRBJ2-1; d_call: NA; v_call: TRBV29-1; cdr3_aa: CSVEDGGNPPYNEQFF; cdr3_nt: TGCAGCGTTGAAGATGGCGGGAACCCCCCCTACAATGAGCAGTTCTTC
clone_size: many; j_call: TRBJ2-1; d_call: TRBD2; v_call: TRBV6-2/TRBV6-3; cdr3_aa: CASRPRLAGYNEQFF; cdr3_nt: TGTGCCAGCAGACCCCGACTAGCGGGGTACAATGAGCAGTTCTTC
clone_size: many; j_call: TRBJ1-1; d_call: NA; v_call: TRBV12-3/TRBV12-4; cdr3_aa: CASSLVGSNTEAFF; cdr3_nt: TGTGCCAGCAGTTTAGTAGGGTCAAACACTGAAGCTTTCTTT
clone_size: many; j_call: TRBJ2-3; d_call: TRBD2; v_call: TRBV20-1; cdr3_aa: CSATRTSRDTQYF; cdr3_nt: TGCAGTGCTACCAGGACTAGCAGAGATACGCAGTATTTT
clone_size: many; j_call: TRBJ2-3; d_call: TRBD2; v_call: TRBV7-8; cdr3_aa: CASILGSSGSTDTQYF; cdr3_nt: TGTGCCAGCATCCTGGGATCTAGCGGGAGCACAGATACGCAGTATTTT
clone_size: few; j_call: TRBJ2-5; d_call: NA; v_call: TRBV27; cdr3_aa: CASRLVATETQYF; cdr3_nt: TGTGCCAGCAGGCTTGTTGCGACGGAGACCCAGTACTTC
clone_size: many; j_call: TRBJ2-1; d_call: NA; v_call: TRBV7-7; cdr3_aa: CASSLGVGGDEQFF; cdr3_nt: TGTGCTAGCAGCTTAGGTGTAGGGGGAGATGAGCAGTTCTTC
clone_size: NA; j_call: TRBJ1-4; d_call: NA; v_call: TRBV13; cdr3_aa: CASSAENRGSELFF; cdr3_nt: TGTGCCAGCAGTGCCGAAAACCGGGGCTCCGAACTGTTTTTT
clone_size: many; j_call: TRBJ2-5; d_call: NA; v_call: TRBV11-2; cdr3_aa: CASSLDGWAQYF; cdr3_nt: TGTGCCAGCAGCTTAGATGGGTGGGCCCAGTACTTC
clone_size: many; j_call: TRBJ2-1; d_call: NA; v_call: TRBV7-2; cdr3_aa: CASSLGEEQFF; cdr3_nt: TGTGCCAGCAGCTTGGGCGAGGAACAGTTCTTC
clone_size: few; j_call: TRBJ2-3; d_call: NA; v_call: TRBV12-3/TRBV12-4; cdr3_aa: CASRRMTDTQYF; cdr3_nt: TGTGCCAGCCGGAGGATGACAGATACGCAGTATTTT
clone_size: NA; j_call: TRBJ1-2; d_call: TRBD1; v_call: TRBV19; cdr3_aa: CASSRRTGIQGGDKDYGYTF; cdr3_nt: TGTGCCAGTAGTCGTCGAACCGGAATACAGGGGGGCGATAAGGACTATGGCTACACCTTC
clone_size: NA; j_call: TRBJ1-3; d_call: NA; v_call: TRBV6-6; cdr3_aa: CASTLTVGNTIYF; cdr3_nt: TGTGCCAGCACCCTGACAGTTGGAAACACCATATATTTT
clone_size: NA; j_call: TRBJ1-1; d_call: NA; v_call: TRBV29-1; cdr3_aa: CSARDGGTEAFF; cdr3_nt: TGCAGCGCACGAGATGGGGGCACTGAAGCTTTCTTT
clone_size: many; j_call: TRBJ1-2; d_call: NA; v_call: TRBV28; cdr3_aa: CASSLGRDIYGYTF; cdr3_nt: TGTGCCAGCAGTTTGGGCAGGGATATCTATGGCTACACCTTC
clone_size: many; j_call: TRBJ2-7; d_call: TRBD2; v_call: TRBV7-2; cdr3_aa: CASSHEAGGSSYEQYF; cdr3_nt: TGTGCCAGCAGTCACGAGGCGGGGGGGAGCTCCTACGAGCAGTACTTC
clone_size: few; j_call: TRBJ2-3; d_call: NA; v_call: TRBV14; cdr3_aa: CASSQDGRDPTDTQYF; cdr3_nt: TGTGCCAGCAGCCAAGATGGAAGGGACCCCACAGATACGCAGTATTTT
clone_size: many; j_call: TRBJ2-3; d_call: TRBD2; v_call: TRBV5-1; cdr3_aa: CASSLARLAGGGTDTQYF; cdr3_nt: TGCGCCAGCAGCTTGGCCCGACTAGCGGGAGGAGGGACAGATACGCAGTATTTT
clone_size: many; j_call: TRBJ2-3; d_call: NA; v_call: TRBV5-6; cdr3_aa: CASSLGGRRLDTQYF; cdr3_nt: TGTGCCAGCAGCTTGGGTGGGAGGCGCCTAGATACGCAGTATTTT
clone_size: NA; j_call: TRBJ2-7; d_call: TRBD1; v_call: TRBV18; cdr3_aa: CVSSPGQGGHEQYF; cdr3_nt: TGTGTCAGCTCACCAGGACAGGGCGGCCACGAGCAGTACTTC
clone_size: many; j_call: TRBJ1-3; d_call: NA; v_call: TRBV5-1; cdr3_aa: CASSIAGTFSGNTIYF; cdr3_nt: TGCGCCAGCAGCATCGCGGGGACGTTCTCTGGAAACACCATATATTTT
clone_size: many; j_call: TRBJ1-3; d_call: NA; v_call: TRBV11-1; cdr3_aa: CASRPTRGDGNTIYF; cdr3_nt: TGTGCCAGCAGGCCCACGAGGGGCGATGGAAACACCATATATTTT
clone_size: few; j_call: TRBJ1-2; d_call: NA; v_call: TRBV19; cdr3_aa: CATTSWANYGYTF; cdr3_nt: TGTGCCACCACTTCCTGGGCTAACTATGGCTACACCTTC
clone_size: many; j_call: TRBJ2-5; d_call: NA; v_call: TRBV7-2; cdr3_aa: CASSQRTSTETQYF; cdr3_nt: TGTGCCAGCAGCCAAAGGACGAGCACGGAGACCCAGTACTTC
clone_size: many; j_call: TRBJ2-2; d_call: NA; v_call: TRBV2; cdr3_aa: CASSGLGGELFF; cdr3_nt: TGTGCCAGCAGCGGGTTGGGCGGGGAGCTGTTTTTT
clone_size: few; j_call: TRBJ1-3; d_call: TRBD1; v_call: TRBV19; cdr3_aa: CASRTTGGNTIYF; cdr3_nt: TGTGCCAGTAGAACTACAGGGGGGAACACCATATATTTT
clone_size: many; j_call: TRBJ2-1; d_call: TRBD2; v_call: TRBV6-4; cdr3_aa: CASSWTSGTSNEQFF; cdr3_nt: TGTGCCAGCAGCTGGACTAGCGGGACAAGCAATGAGCAGTTCTTC
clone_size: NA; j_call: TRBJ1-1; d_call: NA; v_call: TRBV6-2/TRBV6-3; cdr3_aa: CASSYTTGYTEAFF; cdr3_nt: TGTGCCAGCAGTTACACGACAGGATACACTGAAGCTTTCTTT